This TCR beta chain stems from a study of blood T cell repertoires in COVID-19. Whole-study context: Samples of COVID-19 (acute and convalescent) were obtained from the United States, Italy and Spain. PBMCs, B-cell-depleted T cells, or T cells provided the cDNA or gDNA that made up the material.

V was clipped by 6 bases and J by 2 bases, with 16 bases between them. CDR3 length: 15 amino acids. Germline V gives CDR1 KGHSH, CDR2 LQKENI. In the authors' workflow: How many nucleated cells were present was estimated from reference gene primer amplification. Assay: immunoSEQ multiplex PCR; the TCRdb copy retains only in-frame clones and omits some. V, J and clone size are taken as reported in that table, and D and trimming were inferred from the DNA itself. The sample consists of tens of thousands of clones, roughly 90% of them appearing once. This receptor was identified in a human donor with acute or convalescent COVID-19. The donor label of this sample is uncertain. The chain uses TRBV18 and TRBJ2-5; D is perhaps TRBD1 (5 bases). The sequenced sample was peripheral blood. CDR3 nucleotides: TGTGCCAGCTCTCTATTACAGGTGCAACAAGAGACCCAGTACTTC. Encoded protein: CASSLLQVQQETQYF.